This T cell receptor (beta chain) was identified during a study of blood T cells in healthy people across ages. Study-wide points: Older age went with lower TCR beta diversity per million T cells, in a roughly linear way.

Alongside a J-beta primer mix, a sample-barcoded 5' primer served in a second PCR lasting about 7 to 11 cycles. TCRdb reprocessed the 5' RACE reads with MiXCR, giving one entry per CDR3 protein. This table has 730,000 or so distinct CDR3 sequences, roughly 45% appearing once. This clonotype was counted ten times or more. The antigen is not known. The study recruited healthy Caucasian donors from Russia who were aged about 6 to 90. Specimen: blood. The sequence was collected from a woman in her sixties or seventies in good health.

DNA for the CDR3: TGTGCCAGCAGCCGACAGGGGGAATATGGCTACACCTTC. Translated: CASSRQGEYGYTF. V is TRBV7-9 and J is TRBJ1-2; 9 positions match TRBD1. This CDR3 spans 13 amino acids. Trimming took 5 bases from V and 5 from J; bases not matched to a gene: 3. CDR1 is SEHNR and CDR2 is FQNEAQ in the germline V gene (reference sequence). Using reference TRBV7-9 and TRBJ1-2 for the parts outside the CDR3, the full variable domain is DTGVSQNPRHKITKRGQNVTFRCDPISEHNRLYWYRQTLGQGPEFLTYFQNEAQLEKSRLLSDRFSAERPKGSFSTLEIQRTEQGDSAMYLCASSRQGEYGYTFGSGTRLTVV.